A selection of T cell receptor beta chains follows, all from one sample in a study of blood T cell repertoires in COVID-19. The table came from immunoSEQ multiplex PCR; TCRdb's copy has only in-frame clones and leaves some out. The sample lists approximately 150,000 clones; around 82% were seen once. Sequences were obtained from peripheral blood. The receptor set was obtained from a man aged 65-85 years with active or convalescent COVID-19. The CDR3 runs from the conserved cysteine through the conserved F or W. D genes are given only for firm matches. Some rows mark clone size as missing; the rest say once, few, many or name a class of expanded clone.

clone_size	d_call	v_call	j_call	cdr3_nt	cdr3_aa
-	-	TRBV5-1	TRBJ2-1	TGCGCCAGCAGCTTGGAGCGGTATGAGCAGTTCTTC	CASSLERYEQFF
-	-	TRBV2	TRBJ2-7	TGTGCCAGCAGCGCCTACAGGGAATCCTACGAGCAGTACTTC	CASSAYRESYEQYF
-	TRBD1	TRBV19	TRBJ2-6	TGTGCCAGTAGTAGGGGGAGGACAGGGGCCAGCTCTGGGGCCAACGTCCTGACTTTC	CASSRGRTGASSGANVLTF
-	-	TRBV27	TRBJ2-7	TGTGCCAGCAGTTTAGCAGGCCCAAGCAACTACGAGCAGTACTTC	CASSLAGPSNYEQYF
-	TRBD2	TRBV5-4	TRBJ2-3	TGTGCCAGCAGGGTAGCGGGAGGACTCACAGATACGCAGTATTTT	CASRVAGGLTDTQYF
-	-	TRBV6-6	TRBJ1-6	TGTGCCTGTGGGATGACAGAGATTATAACAAATTCACCCCTCCACTTT	CACGMTEIITNSPLHF
-	-	TRBV7-2	TRBJ2-3	TGTGCCAGCAGCTTAGGAGACGGGCTCGGGAAAGATACGCAGTATTTT	CASSLGDGLGKDTQYF
-	TRBD1	TRBV6-5	TRBJ2-5	TGTGCCAGCAGTACGGACAGGGGATCTGTGAAGACCCAGTACTTC	CASSTDRGSVKTQYF
many	TRBD1	TRBV5-1	TRBJ2-2	TGCGCCAGCAGCCTCCGTCGGACAGGGGTCGACACCGGGGAGCTGTTTTTT	CASSLRRTGVDTGELFF
-	-	TRBV5-1	TRBJ2-3	TGCGCCAGCAGTCAGGAAGCAGATACGCAGTATTTT	CASSQEADTQYF
many	-	TRBV5-4	TRBJ1-6	TGTGCCAGCAGCCCCAACCGCGATCCACCCCTCCACTTT	CASSPNRDPPLHF
-	-	TRBV5-1	TRBJ2-2	TGCGCCAGCAGCTTGGCAGGAGGCGGGGAGCTGTTTTTT	CASSLAGGGELFF